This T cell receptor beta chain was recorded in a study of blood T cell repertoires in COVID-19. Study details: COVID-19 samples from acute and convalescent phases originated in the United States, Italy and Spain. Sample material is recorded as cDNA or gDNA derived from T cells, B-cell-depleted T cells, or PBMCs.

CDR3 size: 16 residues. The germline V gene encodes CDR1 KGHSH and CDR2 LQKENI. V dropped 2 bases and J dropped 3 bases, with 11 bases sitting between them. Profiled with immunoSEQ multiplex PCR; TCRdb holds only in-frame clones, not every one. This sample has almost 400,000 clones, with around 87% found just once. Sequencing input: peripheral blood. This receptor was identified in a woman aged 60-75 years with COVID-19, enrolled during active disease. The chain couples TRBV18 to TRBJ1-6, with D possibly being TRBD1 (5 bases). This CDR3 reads CASSPVLQDYNSPLHF. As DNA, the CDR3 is TGTGCCAGCTCACCAGTATTACAGGACTATAATTCACCCCTCCACTTT.